The source of this TCR beta chain is a study of T cell responses to AZD1222 COVID-19 vaccine. General study findings and limits: The donor cohort was predominantly white British with a female majority, and clonal diversity may have been underestimated. Nearly half of the spike-specific TCRs reportedly recognize variant regions that carry no mutations.

Comment on this clone: Its antigen is still unknown.

The data were produced by immunoSEQ multiplex PCR, yet TCRdb's version contains in-frame clones alone and is incomplete. Among roughly 270,000 clones listed, 90% to 95% were seen once. Trimming removed 3 bases from V and 0 bases from J, with 12 bases in between. Germline CDR1 and CDR2: DFQATT and SNEGSKA (reference sequence). There are 16 residues in the CDR3. The sequences come from peripheral blood, collected 28 days after the second AZD1222 dose. The TCR originated in an adult who received the AZD1222 COVID-19 vaccine. The rearrangement uses TRBV20-1 and TRBJ2-6; D unresolved. The CDR3 loop reads CSASSGPSSGANVLTF. CDR3 coding DNA: TGCAGTGCTAGTTCTGGGCCTAGCTCTGGGGCCAACGTCCTGACTTTC.